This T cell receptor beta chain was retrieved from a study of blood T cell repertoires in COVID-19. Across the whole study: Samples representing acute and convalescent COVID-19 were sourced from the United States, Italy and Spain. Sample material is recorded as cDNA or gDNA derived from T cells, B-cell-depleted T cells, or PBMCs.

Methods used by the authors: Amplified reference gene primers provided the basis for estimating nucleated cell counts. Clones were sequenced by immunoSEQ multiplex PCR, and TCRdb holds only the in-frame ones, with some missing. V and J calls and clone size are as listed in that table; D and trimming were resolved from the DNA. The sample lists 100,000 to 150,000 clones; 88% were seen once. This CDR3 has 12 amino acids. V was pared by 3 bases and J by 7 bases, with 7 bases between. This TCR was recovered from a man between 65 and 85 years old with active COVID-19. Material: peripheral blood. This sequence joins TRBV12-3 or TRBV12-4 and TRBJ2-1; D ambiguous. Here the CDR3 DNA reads TGTGCCAGCAGTTTCTACGTGAATGAGCAGTTCTTC. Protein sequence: CASSFYVNEQFF.